Each of the 22 T cell receptor beta chains below was sequenced from the same sample in a study of T cell changes during pregnancy in multiple sclerosis. Measured with immunoSEQ multiplex PCR; TCRdb has only the in-frame clones, and not every one. This sample has some 77,000 clones; roughly 92% occur once, and the top ten carry 0.21%. This specimen was CD4+ T cells from peripheral blood mononuclear cells, taken before pregnancy. Receptors were obtained from a female donor with multiple sclerosis, enrolled in a pregnancy study.

There are a few counts of this clone. J is TRBJ1-1 and V is TRBV5-5; D uncertain. The germline V gene encodes CDR1 SGHKS and CDR2 YYEKEE (reference sequence). The CDR3 extends over 12 amino acids. V was pared by 6 bases and J by 7 bases, with 13 bases between. This CDR3 reads CASNFPGIEAFF. The CDR3 DNA is TGTGCCAGCAACTTCCCAGGCATTGAAGCTTTCTTT.

CDR3 bases: TGCGCCAGCAGTCGGGACAGTGTAACGAATCAAGAGACCCAGTACTTC. Its protein is CASSRDSVTNQETQYF. The V and J genes are TRBV5-1 and TRBJ2-5; 7 bases are a match to TRBD1. The trim removed 5 bases at V and 2 bases at J, leaving 12 bases unmatched. The germline CDR1 and CDR2 sequences are SGHRS and YFSETQ. This CDR3 contains 16 residues.

V gene TRBV30 combines with J gene TRBJ2-7, with a tentative D call TRBD1 (7 bases). This CDR3 is 14 amino acids long. CDR1 GTSNPN and CDR2 SVGIG come from the germline V gene (reference sequence). Trimming took 2 bases from V and 3 from J, leaving 14 bases between them. The CDR3 DNA sequence: TGTGCCTGGAGTCATGGAGGGGGCAGCTACGAGCAGTACTTC. Amino acid sequence: CAWSHGGGSYEQYF.

The V call is TRBV7-9, the J call TRBJ1-3; TRBD1 might be the D (6 bases). The V and J ends lost 5 bases and 5 bases respectively, with 10 bases between them. CDR3 length equals 13 residues. CDR1 and CDR2 (germline): SEHNR, FQNEAQ (reference sequence). The CDR3 here is CASSRTERNTIYF. In DNA, the CDR3 is TGTGCCAGCAGCCGGACAGAGCGAAACACCATATATTTT.

The rearrangement uses TRBV2 and TRBJ1-3, with D hard to call. Between the trimmed V and J ends, which lost 7 bases and 3 bases, there was a span of 13 bases. The CDR3 is 14 residues long. Germline V CDR1 and CDR2: SNHLY, FYNNEI. The CDR3 loop is CASNGEGIGNTIYF. The CDR3 DNA follows: TGTGCCAGCAACGGGGAGGGCATTGGAAACACCATATATTTT.

The genes are TRBV11-3 and TRBJ2-7; TRBD1 aligns across 11 bases. The CDR3 loop spans 17 amino acids. V lost 3 bases, J lost 0 bases, and 7 bases stayed unmatched. Germline assignment: CDR1 SGHNT and CDR2 YENEEA. DNA for the CDR3: TGTGCCAGCAGCTTGGGGGACAGGGGGAAGAGCTCCTACGAGCAGTACTTC. As protein: CASSLGDRGKSSYEQYF.

CDR3 in amino acids: CAWSVVRYGNTIYF. The DNA for the CDR3 is TGTGCCTGGAGTGTAGTCCGCTATGGAAACACCATATATTTT. V and J are TRBV30 and TRBJ1-3; D gene unclear. The CDR3 length is 14 residues. Germline V gene lookup returns CDR1 GTSNPN and CDR2 SVGIG (reference sequence). Between the trimmed V and J ends, which lost 0 bases and 3 bases, there was a span of 9 bases.

The CDR3 here is CASSQDQGTESSGNTIYF. CDR3 DNA sequence: TGCGCCAGCAGCCAAGATCAGGGGACCGAAAGCTCTGGAAACACCATATATTTT. The chain is built from TRBV4-1 and TRBJ1-3; tentatively, D is TRBD1 (6 bases). Germline loops: CDR1 MGHRA, CDR2 YSYEKL. This CDR3 is 18 amino acids long. V gave up 0 bases and J gave up 0 bases, with 15 bases separating them.

The V gene is TRBV19, the J gene TRBJ2-7; 9 positions match TRBD1. Germline-derived CDR1 and CDR2 are LNHDA and SQIVND (reference sequence). V lost 4 bases, J lost 8 bases, and 9 bases stayed unmatched. This CDR3 is 14 amino acids long. The CDR3 region is CASSKPGQGKQQYF. The CDR3 nucleotides read TGTGCCAGTAGTAAACCGGGACAGGGAAAGCAGCAGTACTTC.

This rearrangement joins TRBV9 to TRBJ1-1; D not certain. The CDR3 has 15 amino acids. V was shortened by 4 bases and J by 3 bases, with 16 bases between the two germline ends. CDR1 is SGDLS and CDR2 is YYNGEE in the germline V gene. This CDR3 is CASSPNLRGYTEAFF. CDR3 nucleotides: TGTGCCAGCAGCCCTAACCTTAGAGGGTACACTGAAGCTTTCTTT.

This chain joins TRBV6-5 and TRBJ2-5, with a possible D match to TRBD1 (5 bases). Germline-derived CDR1 and CDR2 are MNHEY and SVGAGI. V lost 0 bases to trimming and J lost 5 bases, with 10 bases between them. This CDR3 spans 14 amino acids. The CDR3 loop reads CASSYSLPGETQYF. DNA for the CDR3: TGTGCCAGCAGTTACTCTCTTCCAGGGGAGACCCAGTACTTC.

This clone was recorded once. V usage is TRBV30 and J usage is TRBJ2-1; 9 nucleotides align to TRBD1. Germline V gene lookup returns CDR1 GTSNPN and CDR2 SVGIG (reference sequence). V lost 3 bases to trimming and J lost 3 bases; unmatched junction nucleotides: 18. The CDR3 runs to 19 residues. The CDR3 is CAWRGNRGPSRSGYNEQFF. In DNA, the CDR3 is TGTGCCTGGAGGGGTAACAGGGGGCCCTCTCGGTCGGGCTACAATGAGCAGTTCTTC.

This chain uses TRBV19 with TRBJ1-2, with 9 bases identical to TRBD1. Trimming took 4 bases from V and 8 from J; bases not matched to a gene: 11. This CDR3 is 15 amino acids long. CDR1 LNHDA and CDR2 SQIVND come from the germline V gene (reference sequence). The CDR3 sequence: CASSTSTGTGHGYTF. CDR3 bases: TGTGCCAGTAGTACTTCCACCGGGACAGGGCACGGCTACACCTTC.

This chain connects TRBV28 to TRBJ1-2; D uncertain. CDR3 size: 14 residues. Germline loops: CDR1 MDHEN, CDR2 SYDVKM. V lost 5 bases to trimming and J lost 4 bases, with 14 bases between them. The CDR3 DNA sequence: TGTGCCAGCAGTCCTGGAGGGTACTTCTATGGCTACACCTTC. Translation gives CASSPGGYFYGYTF.

The V call is TRBV14, the J call TRBJ1-1, with 9 bases fitting TRBD1. CDR3 size: 16 residues. Germline values: CDR1 SGHDN, CDR2 FVKESK. V lost 4 bases and J lost 3; bases outside the gene matches: 9. The CDR3 sequence is CASSPYRGQVYTEAFF. CDR3 DNA sequence: TGTGCCAGCAGCCCATACAGGGGGCAAGTTTACACTGAAGCTTTCTTT.

The chain combines TRBV5-5 with TRBJ2-1, with TRBD2 identical over 8 bases. Germline lookup yields CDR1 SGHKS and CDR2 YYEKEE (reference sequence). CDR3 length: 14 amino acids. The V and J ends lost 3 bases and 6 bases, in that order; junction bases with no gene match: 5. CDR3 sequence (DNA): TGTGCCAGCAGCTCGGGAGGGCATGTCAATGAGCAGTTCTTC. It translates to CASSSGGHVNEQFF. Complete variable domain (other parts from reference TRBV5-5 and TRBJ2-1): DAGVTQSPTHLIKTRGQQVTLRCSPISGHKSVSWYQQVLGQGPQFIFQYYEKEERGRGNFPDRFSARQFPNYSSELNVNALLLGDSALYLCASSSGGHVNEQFFGPGTRLTVL.

This clone was recorded only once. This chain uses TRBV6-1 with TRBJ2-7; possibly TRBD1 for D (5 bases). Germline CDR1 MNHNS, CDR2 SASEGT. Trimming left V 2 bases short and J 6 bases short, with 17 bases between. This CDR3 contains 15 residues. The CDR3 bases are TGTGCCAGCAGTGAAATTTATGGACAAGCGAGCGAGCAGTACTTC. The encoded protein is CASSEIYGQASEQYF.

The chain recombines TRBV15 with TRBJ1-4; a weak D match, TRBD1 (6 bases). The V end lost 3 bases, the J end lost 0 bases, and 11 bases lay between the germline ends. Germline lookup yields CDR1 LNHNV and CDR2 YYDKDF (reference sequence). The CDR3 consists of 16 residues. CDR3 residues: CATSSRQDSTNEKLFF. Here the CDR3 DNA reads TGTGCCACCAGCAGTAGACAGGACTCAACTAATGAAAAACTGTTTTTT.

The CDR3 loop is CAWRPLGGATDNTEAFF. The CDR3 coding sequence is TGTGCCTGGAGACCCCTGGGGGGGGCTACGGATAACACTGAAGCTTTCTTT. The chain joins TRBV30 to TRBJ1-1; D is perhaps TRBD1 (6 bases). The CDR3 is 17 residues long. Germline V gene sequence: CDR1 GTSNPN, CDR2 SVGIG (reference sequence). V dropped 3 bases and J dropped 2 bases, with 22 bases sitting between them.

This clone was observed a single time. The chain carries TRBV29-1 and TRBJ2-1, with TRBD2 identical over 7 bases. After removal of 4 bases from V and 6 bases from J, the junction contained 6 bases not matched to a gene. Germline-derived CDR1 and CDR2 are SQVTM and ANQGSEA. This CDR3 is built from 13 residues. The CDR3 DNA reads as TGCAGCGTTGGGGGTGGGGGGGGCAATGAGCAGTTCTTC. The encoded protein is CSVGGGGGNEQFF.

The chain carries TRBV7-8 and TRBJ1-6, with TRBD1 identical over 9 bases. V was clipped by 4 bases and J by 7 bases; unmatched bases: 8. Per germline, CDR1 SGHVS and CDR2 FQNEAQ. This CDR3 is built from 16 residues. The CDR3 spells CASSYPGTGPNSPLHF. Written as DNA, the CDR3 is TGTGCCAGCAGCTACCCGGGGACAGGGCCCAATTCACCCCTCCACTTT.

The chain links TRBV6-1 to TRBJ1-3; D is possibly TRBD1 (6 bases). From germline, CDR1 is MNHNS and CDR2 SASEGT. The CDR3 runs 15 residues. Trimming pared 4 bases from V and 0 bases from J, leaving 10 bases between. The DNA of the CDR3 is TGTGCCAGCAGTGCAGGCAGGGGCTCTGGAAACACCATATATTTT. Encoded protein: CASSAGRGSGNTIYF.